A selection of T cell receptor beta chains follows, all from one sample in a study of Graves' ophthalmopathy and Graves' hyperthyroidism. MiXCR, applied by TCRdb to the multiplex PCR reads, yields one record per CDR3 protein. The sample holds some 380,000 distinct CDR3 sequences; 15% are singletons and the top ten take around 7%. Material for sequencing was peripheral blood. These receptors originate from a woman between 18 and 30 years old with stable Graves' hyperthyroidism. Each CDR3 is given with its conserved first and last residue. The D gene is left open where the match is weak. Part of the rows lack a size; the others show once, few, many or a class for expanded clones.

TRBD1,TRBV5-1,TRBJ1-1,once,TGCGCCAGCAGCTTGGCGAGGGGACAGATGAACACTGAAGCTTTCTTT,CASSLARGQMNTEAFF
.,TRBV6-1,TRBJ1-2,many,TGTGCCAGCAGAGTTCCGGGAGCCGACTATGGCTACACCTTC,CASRVPGADYGYTF
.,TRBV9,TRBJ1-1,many,TGTGCCAGCAGCCGACAGGCCGTAGGCACTGAAGCTTTCTTT,CASSRQAVGTEAFF
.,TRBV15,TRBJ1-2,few,TGTGCCACCAGCACAATAGGAACAGCCTATGGCTACACCTTC,CATSTIGTAYGYTF
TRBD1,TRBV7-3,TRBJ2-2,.,TGTGCCAGCAGCCCTCGGACAGGGTCCACCGGGGAGCTGTTTTTT,CASSPRTGSTGELFF
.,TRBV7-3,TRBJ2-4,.,TGTGCCAGCAGCGTCAGGGGGGGCCGGGGAAACATTAAGTACTTC,CASSVRGGRGNIKYF
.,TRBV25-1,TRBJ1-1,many,TGTGCCAGCAGTGATTGGGGCCGGAACACTGAAGCTTTCTTT,CASSDWGRNTEAFF
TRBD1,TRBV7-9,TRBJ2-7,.,TGTGCCAGCAGCAGGGGACAGGCAGCCTACGAGCAGTACTTC,CASSRGQAAYEQYF
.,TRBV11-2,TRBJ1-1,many,TGTGCCAGCAGCTTAGGGGGTGGCTCTAAAGCTTTCTTT,CASSLGGGSKAFF
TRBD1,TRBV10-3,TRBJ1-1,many,TGTGCCATCGGGGAAGGACAGGGGTTCACTGAAGCTTTCTTT,CAIGEGQGFTEAFF
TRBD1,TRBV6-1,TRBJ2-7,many,TGTGCCAGCAGGGACAGGGTTTGGGAGCAGTACTTC,CASRDRVWEQYF
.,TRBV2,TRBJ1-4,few,TGTGCCGGGCGGATGGCAGGGGAGGAAAAACTGTTTTTT,CAGRMAGEEKLFF
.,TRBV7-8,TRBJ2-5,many,TGTGCCAGCAGCTTAGCGGGGTTAGGGCCGGGTAAAGAGACCCAGTACTTC,CASSLAGLGPGKETQYF
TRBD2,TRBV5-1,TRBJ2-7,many,TGCGCCAGCAGCCTCCTTCGGTCGGGGGGACCCTACGAGCAGTACTTC,CASSLLRSGGPYEQYF
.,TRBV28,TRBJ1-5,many,TGTGCCAGCAGTTTGAGAAGGGGGGGACAGCCCCAGCATTTT,CASSLRRGGQPQHF
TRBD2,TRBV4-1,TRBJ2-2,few,TGCGCCAGCAGCCAGGCACTAGCGGGGGCCATCCTGAGGCCAGGGGAGCTGTTTTTT,CASSQALAGAILRPGELFF
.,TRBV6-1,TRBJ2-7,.,TGTGCCAGCTCTTCGTGGCTAGACTCCTACGAGCAGTACTTC,CASSSWLDSYEQYF
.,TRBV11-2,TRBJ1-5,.,TGTGCCAGCAGCTTATCGGACAGTATCAATCAGCCCCAGCATTTT,CASSLSDSINQPQHF